The 22 T cell receptor beta chains reported below all come from one sample, sequenced in a study of T cell repertoires in cytomegalovirus infection. No antigen is known for these receptors. TCRdb re-called the reads through MiXCR, storing one row per CDR3 protein. The sample has approximately 25,000 distinct CDR3 sequences, around 20% seen once; the top ten hold around 80%. Sequencing used CD8+ T cells from cultured PBMCs, obtained from culture after CMV antigen stimulation. The receptors derive from a human donor in good health (CMV status not recorded). Some clones in this sample may be carry-over from other donors' samples.

This clonotype was picked up a small number of times. V is TRBV12-3 or TRBV12-4 and J is TRBJ2-1; 7 positions match TRBD2. This CDR3 is 17 amino acids long. Trimming took 3 bases from V and 1 from J; bases not matched to a gene: 9. The CDR3: CASSFLGLAVSYNEQFF. The CDR3 DNA is TGTGCCAGCAGTTTCTTGGGGCTAGCGGTTTCCTACAATGAGCAGTTCTTC.

The chain carries TRBV7-8 and TRBJ1-1; possible D gene TRBD1, 5 bases. Germline V gives CDR1 SGHVS, CDR2 FQNEAQ. Trimming left V 3 bases short and J 7 bases short, with 9 bases between. CDR3 size: 12 residues. The CDR3 coding sequence is TGTGCCAGCAGCTTGACAGAGGATGAAGCTTTCTTT. This codes for CASSLTEDEAFF.

The chain recombines TRBV4-3 with TRBJ2-2; D not resolved. There are 17 residues in the CDR3. Trimming removed 0 bases at V and 3 bases at J, with 14 bases between. Germline assignment: CDR1 LGHNA and CDR2 YSLEER. The CDR3 nucleotides are TGCGCCAGCAGCCAAGATTTGGTCAACCTCGACACCGGGGAGCTGTTTTTT. Its translation is CASSQDLVNLDTGELFF.

The chain uses TRBV7-6 and TRBJ2-7; D is ambiguous. Germline V lookup: CDR1 SGHVS, CDR2 FNYEAQ. This CDR3 is 13 amino acids long. Trimming pared 5 bases from V and 2 bases from J, leaving 10 bases between. The chain's CDR3 is CASSVAETYEQYF. The CDR3 nucleotides are TGTGCCAGCAGCGTGGCGGAGACCTACGAGCAGTACTTC. Complete variable domain (other parts from reference TRBV7-6 and TRBJ2-7): GAGVSQSPRYKVTKRGQDVALRCDPISGHVSLYWYRQALGQGPEFLTYFNYEAQQDKSGLPNDRFSAERPEGSISTLTIQRTEQRDSAMYRCASSVAETYEQYFGPGTRLTVT.

The chain couples TRBV2 to TRBJ2-1; D is undetermined. Germline CDR1 SNHLY, CDR2 FYNNEI. The CDR3 consists of 11 residues. CDR3 loop: CAPSVGNEQFF. The CDR3 DNA reads TGTGCACCATCGGTGGGCAATGAGCAGTTCTTC.

V usage is TRBV11-1 and J usage is TRBJ1-2; no clear D. V was cut by 1 base and J by 5 bases, with 14 bases left in between. Looked up from germline, CDR1 is SGHAT and CDR2 is FQDESV (reference sequence). This CDR3 is built from 15 residues. The CDR3 is CASSLGARPWYGYTF. The CDR3 DNA is TGTGCCAGCAGCTTAGGTGCCAGACCCTGGTATGGCTACACCTTC.

The genes are TRBV4-3 and TRBJ2-7; 7 nucleotides line up with TRBD1. From germline, CDR1 is LGHNA and CDR2 YSLEER. Trimming cost V 1 base and J 1 base; bases outside gene matches: 4. There are 15 residues in the CDR3. CDR3 sequence: CASSQVTGDSYEQYF. The CDR3 DNA sequence: TGCGCCAGCAGCCAAGTAACAGGGGATTCCTACGAGCAGTACTTC.

The chain carries TRBV9 and TRBJ1-4, with 7 bases that match TRBD1. In germline, CDR1 is SGDLS, CDR2 YYNGEE. The CDR3 has 16 amino acids. Unmatched junction bases numbered 9, after V lost 0 bases and J lost 7 bases. CDR3 sequence (DNA): TGTGCCAGCAGCGTAGTGGGCCAGGGGGTCCCTGAAAAACTGTTTTTT. It specifies CASSVVGQGVPEKLFF. Drawing the rest from reference TRBV9 and TRBJ1-4, the complete variable domain is DSGVTQTPKHLITATGQRVTLRCSPRSGDLSVYWYQQSLDQGLQFLIQYYNGEERAKGNILERFSAQQFPDLHSELNLSSLELGDSALYFCASSVVGQGVPEKLFFGSGTQLSVL.

This clonotype came up many times. This rearrangement joins TRBV7-8 to TRBJ2-3; 13 nucleotides match TRBD2. V trimming: 7 bases; J trimming: 0 bases; junction bases outside the gene matches: 4. The germline CDR1 and CDR2 sequences are SGHVS and FQNEAQ. This CDR3 region has 16 residues. The DNA for the CDR3 is TGTGCCAGCACCGGGACTAGCGGGACTAGCACAGATACGCAGTATTTT. It translates to CASTGTSGTSTDTQYF.

The chain recombines TRBV11-2 with TRBJ2-7; D is possibly TRBD2 (5 bases). CDR1 is SGHAT and CDR2 is FQNNGV in the germline V gene. Trimming shortened V by 5 bases and J by 5 bases, and 19 bases separated the two germline ends. The CDR3 consists of 15 residues. The DNA for the CDR3 is TGTGCCAGCAGCCTCATCAGCGGACTGCCCCACGAGCAGTACTTC. This sequence encodes CASSLISGLPHEQYF.

V gene TRBV20-1 combines with J gene TRBJ2-7; possibly TRBD2 for D (5 bases). The length of the CDR3 is 13 residues. The V and J ends lost 8 bases and 2 bases respectively, with 16 bases between them. The germline V gene encodes CDR1 DFQATT and CDR2 SNEGSKA (reference sequence). The CDR3 protein is CSTSGEGPYEQYF. The CDR3 coding sequence is TGCAGTACCTCCGGGGAAGGCCCCTACGAGCAGTACTTC.

CDR3 residues: CASSLRGSYWGYTF. The CDR3 DNA follows: TGTGCCAGCAGCTTACGGGGGTCGTATTGGGGCTACACCTTC. The chain couples TRBV7-8 to TRBJ1-2; a weak D match, TRBD1 (5 bases). The CDR3 has 14 amino acids. V was pared by 2 bases and J by 8 bases, with 15 bases between. In germline, CDR1 is SGHVS, CDR2 FQNEAQ. Full variable domain (missing parts from reference TRBV7-8 and TRBJ1-2): GAGVSQSPRYKVAKRGQDVALRCDPISGHVSLFWYQQALGQGPEFLTYFQNEAQLDKSGLPSDRFFAERPEGSVSTLKIQRTQQEDSAVYLCASSLRGSYWGYTFGSGTRLTVV.

In its sample, this clonotype was seen a few times. This chain connects TRBV7-2 to TRBJ2-7, with TRBD2 as a possible D gene (7 bases). V was trimmed by 1 base and J by 7 bases, leaving 14 bases between them. The CDR3 extends over 14 amino acids. Germline V gene lookup returns CDR1 SGHTA and CDR2 FQGNSA. The CDR3 nucleotides read TGTGCCAGCAGCTTAGATGGGGGGGCGCGAGAGCAGTACTTC. It specifies CASSLDGGAREQYF.

This clonotype has a handful of counts. The chain carries TRBV7-9 and TRBJ1-2; the match to TRBD1 covers 12 bases. Germline loops: CDR1 SEHNR, CDR2 FQNEAQ (reference sequence). Trimming took 7 bases from V and 8 from J; bases not matched to a gene: 5. The CDR3 is 13 amino acids. The CDR3 spells CASKGQGALGYTF. The CDR3 bases are TGTGCCAGCAAGGGACAGGGGGCGCTGGGCTACACCTTC.

This chain connects TRBV7-9 to TRBJ1-2; D remains ambiguous. V dropped 3 bases and J dropped 0 bases, with 14 bases sitting between them. CDR3 length equals 16 residues. CDR1 and CDR2 (germline): SEHNR, FQNEAQ (reference sequence). As DNA, the CDR3 is TGTGCCAGCAGCTTTTCACTGACGGGGACTAACTATGGCTACACCTTC. Its protein product is CASSFSLTGTNYGYTF.

The chain is built from TRBV28 and TRBJ2-7, with a tentative D call TRBD1 (5 bases). The length of the CDR3 is 14 residues. Germline assignment: CDR1 MDHEN and CDR2 SYDVKM. V was shortened by 6 bases and J by 2 bases, with 14 bases between the two germline ends. CDR3 nucleotides: TGTGCCAGCAGCATACAGGTGTCCCCCTACGAGCAGTACTTC. Translation: CASSIQVSPYEQYF.

The J gene is TRBJ2-1, the V gene TRBV6-2 or TRBV6-3, with 11 bases lining up with TRBD2. CDR3 length: 15 amino acids. The junction had 4 bases not matched to a gene; V was cut back by 6 bases and J by 3 bases. Germline V gives CDR1 MNHEY, CDR2 SVGEGT. The DNA of the CDR3 is TGTGCCAGCAGCGAGACTAGCGGGATCTACAATGAGCAGTTCTTC. It encodes CASSETSGIYNEQFF.

Concerning this clonotype itself: An end of the junction does not agree with germline; a read error may underlie this. The chain carries TRBV5-4 and TRBJ2-3; D perhaps matches TRBD1 (5 bases). The CDR3 is 14 residues long. Germline V gene lookup returns CDR1 SGHNT and CDR2 YYREEE (reference sequence). This CDR3 reads CASTLGQTTDTQYF. The CDR3, as DNA: TGTGCCAGCACCTTGGGGCAGACAACAGATACGCAGTATTTT.

This clonotype was seen only a few times. V is TRBV4-3 and J is TRBJ2-3; 13 positions agree with TRBD2. J lost 4 bases, V lost 0 bases, and 1 base had no gene match. This CDR3 comprises 16 residues. Per the germline V gene, CDR1 is LGHNA and CDR2 is YSLEER. The CDR3 protein is CASSQELAGGPDTQYF. The CDR3 coding sequence is TGCGCCAGCAGCCAAGAACTAGCGGGAGGGCCAGATACGCAGTATTTT.

The chain links TRBV4-3 to TRBJ1-2; a possible D gene is TRBD1 (5 bases). In germline, CDR1 is LGHNA, CDR2 YSLEER. CDR3 size: 14 residues. V was clipped by 1 base and J by 4 bases, with 10 bases between them. Written as DNA, the CDR3 is TGCGCCAGCAGCCAAGCCGGGGGTTCCTATGGCTACACCTTC. This gives the protein CASSQAGGSYGYTF.

The chain carries TRBV2 and TRBJ2-7, with D possibly TRBD1 on 6 matching bases. Per the germline V gene, CDR1 is SNHLY and CDR2 is FYNNEI. V was trimmed by 2 bases and J by 5 bases, leaving 10 bases between them. The CDR3 extends over 13 amino acids. In nucleotides, the CDR3 is TGTGCCAGCAGTGAAAAGGGACATCACGAGCAGTACTTC. This codes for CASSEKGHHEQYF.

This clonotype occurred a few times. The chain employs TRBV6-2 or TRBV6-3 and TRBJ1-5, with TRBD1 matching 9 bases. V was clipped by 6 bases and J by 15 bases; unmatched bases: 9. The CDR3 has 12 residues. Per the germline V gene, CDR1 is MNHEY and CDR2 is SVGEGT. CDR3 sequence (DNA): TGTGCCAGCAGGACAGGACAGGGGCGTACGCATTTT. Translation: CASRTGQGRTHF.